These T cell receptor beta chains were read from a single sample in a study of control samples from healthy donors and cancer patients. Method: immunoSEQ multiplex PCR; TCRdb's copy keeps in-frame clones and lacks some. Seen here are 160,000 or so clones, more than 85% observed once, and the top ten hold 2% to 2.5%. Sequences were obtained from blood. Source of these receptors: a man aged 50 or older in good health. Each CDR3 is given with its conserved first and last residue. D genes are given only for firm matches. Only some rows state a clone size, as once, few, many or a class for expanded clones.

TRBV29-1	once	-	TRBJ2-1	15	CSVLPTRGAYNEQFF	TGCAGCGTCCTCCCGACGCGGGGAGCCTACAATGAGCAGTTCTTC
TRBV28	-	TRBD1	TRBJ2-7	14	CASREQGDPYEQYF	TGTGCCAGCAGAGAACAGGGGGATCCCTACGAGCAGTACTTC
TRBV11-2	-	-	TRBJ2-3	15	CASSLDGTNTDTQYF	TGTGCCAGCAGCTTAGATGGTACGAACACAGATACGCAGTATTTT
TRBV10-1	-	TRBD2	TRBJ2-1	16	CASSESNGRATHEQFF	TGCGCCAGCAGTGAGTCAAACGGGAGGGCCACTCATGAGCAGTTCTTC
TRBV10-3	-	-	TRBJ1-3	13	CAIRADSGNTIYF	TGTGCCATCCGCGCAGACTCTGGAAACACCATATATTTT
TRBV27	-	-	TRBJ2-4	13	CASSRDSLNIQYF	TGTGCCAGCTCCAGAGACAGTTTAAACATTCAGTACTTC
TRBV3-1/TRBV3-2	-	-	TRBJ2-1	15	CASSHSGRTYNEQFF	TGTGCCAGCAGCCATTCGGGGCGGACCTACAATGAGCAGTTCTTC
TRBV5-8	-	TRBD2	TRBJ2-1	17	CASSTAKGREGHNEQFF	TGTGCCAGCAGCACAGCCAAGGGGCGGGAGGGGCACAATGAGCAGTTCTTC
TRBV6-5	-	TRBD2	TRBJ2-5	14	CASRGSGRPETQYF	TGTGCCAGCAGAGGTAGCGGGAGGCCGGAGACCCAGTACTTC
TRBV9	-	TRBD2	TRBJ2-1	15	CASSRGRASGPEQFF	TGTGCCAGCAGCCGCGGGAGGGCTAGCGGGCCAGAGCAGTTCTTC
TRBV25-1	once	-	TRBJ2-1	15	CASSEYRRGNNEQFF	TGTGCCAGCAGTGAATATAGGAGGGGGAACAATGAGCAGTTCTTC
TRBV7-2	-	TRBD2	TRBJ2-5	13	CASKSGRWETQYF	TGTGCCAGCAAGAGCGGGAGGTGGGAGACCCAGTACTTC
TRBV21-1	-	-	TRBJ1-5	16	CASSKGGGIENQPQHF	TGTGCCAGCAGCAAAGGGGGTGGAATAGAGAATCAGCCCCAGCATTTT
TRBV2	-	-	TRBJ2-2	11	CASSPIGELFF	TGTGCCAGCAGCCCCATCGGGGAGCTGTTTTTT
TRBV5-1	-	-	TRBJ1-4	15	CASSLGGTVNEKLFF	TGCGCCAGCAGCTTGGGGGGGACGGTTAATGAAAAACTGTTTTTT
TRBV2	-	TRBD2	TRBJ2-1	12	CASTEGLNEQFF	TGTGCCAGCACCGAGGGACTAAATGAGCAGTTCTTC
TRBV5-4	-	TRBD2	TRBJ2-7	16	CASSSLLAQALHEQYF	TGTGCCAGCAGCTCCCTACTAGCGCAAGCCTTACACGAGCAGTACTTC
TRBV6-6	-	-	TRBJ1-1	12	CASSYGTFEAFF	TGTGCCAGCAGTTACGGGACCTTTGAAGCTTTCTTT
TRBV6-4	-	TRBD1	TRBJ1-6	14	CASSDTGGISPLHF	TGTGCCAGCAGTGACACAGGGGGCATTTCACCCCTCCACTTT
TRBV21-1	-	-	TRBJ2-7	16	CASRKMVGTASAEQYF	TGTGCCAGCAGAAAGATGGTCGGGACAGCCTCCGCCGAGCAGTACTTC
TRBV9	-	-	TRBJ1-5	15	CASSVGEGNRQPQHF	TGTGCCAGCAGCGTGGGGGAAGGGAACCGGCAGCCCCAGCATTTT
TRBV6-5	-	-	TRBJ2-5	14	CASSSTKNIKAQYF	TGTGCCAGCAGCTCGACTAAGAATATTAAGGCCCAGTACTTC
TRBV25-1	-	TRBD2	TRBJ2-2	15	CASSESGREAGELFF	TGTGCCAGCAGTGAATCTGGGAGGGAAGCCGGGGAGCTGTTTTTT
TRBV29-1	-	-	TRBJ1-5	14	CSVRDALSNQPQHF	TGCAGCGTTAGGGATGCCCTTAGCAATCAGCCCCAGCATTTT
TRBV2	once	-	TRBJ1-5	16	CASSDGFTTTYQPQHF	TGTGCCAGCAGTGACGGCTTTACGACAACTTATCAGCCCCAGCATTTT
TRBV21-1	-	-	TRBJ2-7	14	CASRQTSGQYEQYF	TGTGCCAGCAGGCAGACTAGCGGGCAGTACGAGCAGTACTTC
TRBV5-6	once	-	TRBJ1-5	15	CASSFGAGRDQPQHF	TGTGCCAGCAGCTTTGGGGCAGGGCGCGATCAGCCCCAGCATTTT
TRBV6-6	-	-	TRBJ1-2	12	CASSYEGKGYTF	TGTGCCAGCAGTTACGAAGGGAAAGGCTACACCTTC
TRBV3-1/TRBV3-2	-	-	TRBJ2-7	10	CASTLYEQYF	TGTGCCAGCACCCTCTACGAGCAGTACTTC
TRBV28	-	TRBD2	TRBJ2-3	16	CASSPLAGDYTDTRYF	TGTGCCAGCAGCCCCCTAGCGGGAGACTACACAGATACGCGGTATTTT
TRBV4-1	-	TRBD1	TRBJ1-3	17	CASSHLDRGYVGNTIYF	TGCGCCAGCAGCCATCTCGACAGGGGGTATGTTGGAAACACCATATATTTT
TRBV28	-	TRBD1	TRBJ1-3	14	CASRAQGPGNTIYF	TGTGCCAGCAGAGCACAGGGGCCCGGAAACACCATATATTTT
TRBV6-6	-	-	TRBJ1-1	13	CATFLGGGTEAFF	TGTGCCACCTTCCTAGGGGGGGGTACTGAAGCTTTCTTT
TRBV27	-	TRBD2	TRBJ2-1	15	CASSSSGLAPYEQFF	TGTGCCAGCAGTTCCTCCGGACTAGCGCCTTATGAGCAGTTCTTC
TRBV6-1	-	-	TRBJ1-3	16	CASSEAGRVSGNTIYF	TGTGCCAGCAGTGAAGCCGGCCGGGTCTCTGGAAACACCATATATTTT
TRBV19	-	-	TRBJ1-5	13	CASSRGREQPQHF	TGTGCCAGTAGTAGAGGACGTGAGCAGCCCCAGCATTTT
TRBV12-3/TRBV12-4	-	-	TRBJ2-5	13	CASSFRYQETQYF	TGTGCCAGCAGTTTCAGGTACCAAGAGACCCAGTACTTC
TRBV19	-	-	TRBJ1-1	10	CASSSGGVVF	TGTGCCAGTAGTTCGGGCGGGGTCGTCTTT
TRBV7-9	-	-	TRBJ2-5	14	CASSPNRVHETQYF	TGTGCCAGCAGCCCCAACAGGGTTCACGAGACCCAGTACTTC
TRBV19	-	-	TRBJ2-3	15	CASTQTLGNTDTQYF	TGTGCCAGTACCCAGACGCTGGGAAACACAGATACGCAGTATTTT
TRBV5-6	-	-	TRBJ2-4	13	CASRTAGTNIQYF	TGTGCCAGCAGGACCGCCGGGACGAACATTCAGTACTTC
TRBV19	-	-	TRBJ2-1	16	CASSILGEAKYNEQFF	TGTGCCAGTAGTATACTGGGGGAGGCCAAATACAATGAGCAGTTCTTC
TRBV19	-	-	TRBJ2-7	15	CASSIASGPAYEQYF	TGTGCCAGTAGTATAGCTTCAGGGCCCGCCTACGAGCAGTACTTC
TRBV7-9	-	TRBD2	TRBJ2-1	16	CASSLAPAGDYNEQFF	TGTGCCAGCAGCTTAGCCCCAGCGGGAGACTACAATGAGCAGTTCTTC
TRBV5-8	-	-	TRBJ2-1	16	CASSLRRSGTYNEQFF	TGTGCCAGCAGCTTGCGTCGTAGCGGCACCTACAATGAGCAGTTCTTC
TRBV7-9	-	-	TRBJ1-1	14	CASSLGQSVTEAFF	TGTGCCAGCAGCTTAGGACAGTCCGTCACTGAAGCTTTCTTT
TRBV7-6	-	TRBD1	TRBJ2-2	15	CASSGPGTVTGELFF	TGTGCCAGCAGCGGACCCGGGACAGTCACCGGGGAGCTGTTTTTT